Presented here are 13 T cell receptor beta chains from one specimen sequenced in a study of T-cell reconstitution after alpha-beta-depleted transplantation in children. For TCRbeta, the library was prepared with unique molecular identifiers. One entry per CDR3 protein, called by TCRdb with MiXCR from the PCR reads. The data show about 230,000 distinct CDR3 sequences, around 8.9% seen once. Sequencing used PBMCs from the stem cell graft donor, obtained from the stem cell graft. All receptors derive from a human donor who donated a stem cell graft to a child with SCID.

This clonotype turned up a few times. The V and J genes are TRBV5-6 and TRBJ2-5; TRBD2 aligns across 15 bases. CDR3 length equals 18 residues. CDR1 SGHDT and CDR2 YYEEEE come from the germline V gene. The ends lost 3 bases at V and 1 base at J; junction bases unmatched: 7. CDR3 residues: CASSSKPGLAGGQETQYF. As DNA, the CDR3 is TGTGCCAGCAGCTCTAAGCCGGGACTAGCGGGGGGCCAAGAGACCCAGTACTTC.

CDR3 in amino acids: CSFRGTGSYNEQFF. CDR3 nucleotide sequence: TGCAGTTTTAGGGGGACAGGTTCCTACAATGAGCAGTTCTTC. V and J are TRBV20-1 and TRBJ2-1, with 8 bases identical to TRBD1. The germline V gene has CDR1 DFQATT and CDR2 SNEGSKA (reference sequence). This CDR3 is built from 14 residues. The V and J ends lost 8 bases and 1 base, in that order; junction bases with no gene match: 7.

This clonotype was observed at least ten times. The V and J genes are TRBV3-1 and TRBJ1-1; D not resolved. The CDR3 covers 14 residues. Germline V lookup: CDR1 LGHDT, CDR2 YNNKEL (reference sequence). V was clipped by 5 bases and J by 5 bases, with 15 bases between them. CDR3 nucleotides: TGTGCCAGCAGCTTAAACCGACGGGAGACTGAAGCTTTCTTT. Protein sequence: CASSLNRRETEAFF.

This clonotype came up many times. CDR3 sequence reads: CASSYSGLTTGELFF. In nucleotides, the CDR3 is TGTGCCAGCAGTTACTCGGGCCTAACAACCGGGGAGCTGTTTTTT. The chain couples TRBV6-5 to TRBJ2-2; D unclear. The CDR3 extends over 15 amino acids. With 0 bases removed from V and 5 bases from J, the gap between germline ends came to 10 bases. CDR1 is MNHEY, CDR2 SVGAGI, per germline.

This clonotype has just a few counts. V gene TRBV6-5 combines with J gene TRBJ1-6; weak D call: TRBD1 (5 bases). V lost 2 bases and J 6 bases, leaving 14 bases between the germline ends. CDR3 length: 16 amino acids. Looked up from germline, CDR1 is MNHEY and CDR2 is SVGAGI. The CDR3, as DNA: TGTGCCAGCAGTTACACCATCCGGGACGGTAATTCACCCCTCCACTTT. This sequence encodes CASSYTIRDGNSPLHF.

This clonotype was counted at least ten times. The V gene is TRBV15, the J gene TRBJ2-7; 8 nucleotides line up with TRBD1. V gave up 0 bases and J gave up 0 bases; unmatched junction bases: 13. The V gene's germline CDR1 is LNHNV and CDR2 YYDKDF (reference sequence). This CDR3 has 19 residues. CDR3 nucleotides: TGTGCCACCAGCAGAGATGTCTCCAGGGGGCATCTCCGCTCCTACGAGCAGTACTTC. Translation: CATSRDVSRGHLRSYEQYF.

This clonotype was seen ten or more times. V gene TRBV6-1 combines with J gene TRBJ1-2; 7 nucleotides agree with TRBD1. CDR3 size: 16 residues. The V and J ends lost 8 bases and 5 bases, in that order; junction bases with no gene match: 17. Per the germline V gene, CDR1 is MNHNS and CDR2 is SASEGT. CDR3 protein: CASRPGTKGQLYGYTF. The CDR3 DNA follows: TGTGCCAGCCGCCCGGGTACAAAGGGACAGCTGTATGGCTACACCTTC.

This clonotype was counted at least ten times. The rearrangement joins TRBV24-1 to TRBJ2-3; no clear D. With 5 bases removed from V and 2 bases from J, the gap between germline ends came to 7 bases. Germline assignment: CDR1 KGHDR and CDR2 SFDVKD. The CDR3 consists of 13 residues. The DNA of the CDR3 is TGTGCCACCAGTGGAACCCACACAGATACGCAGTATTTT. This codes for CATSGTHTDTQYF.

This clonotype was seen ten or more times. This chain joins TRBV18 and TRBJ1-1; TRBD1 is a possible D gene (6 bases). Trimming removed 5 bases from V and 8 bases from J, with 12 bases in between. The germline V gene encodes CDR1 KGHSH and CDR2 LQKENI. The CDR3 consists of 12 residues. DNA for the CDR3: TGTGCCAGCTCATCACAGGGTGTGGAAGCTTTCTTT. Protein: CASSSQGVEAFF.

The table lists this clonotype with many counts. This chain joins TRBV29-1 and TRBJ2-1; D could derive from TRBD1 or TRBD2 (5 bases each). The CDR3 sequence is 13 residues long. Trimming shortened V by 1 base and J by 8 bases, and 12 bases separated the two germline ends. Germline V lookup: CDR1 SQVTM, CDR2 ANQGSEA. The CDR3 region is CSVEGPGRDEQFF. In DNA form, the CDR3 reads TGCAGCGTTGAAGGGCCAGGGCGGGATGAGCAGTTCTTC.

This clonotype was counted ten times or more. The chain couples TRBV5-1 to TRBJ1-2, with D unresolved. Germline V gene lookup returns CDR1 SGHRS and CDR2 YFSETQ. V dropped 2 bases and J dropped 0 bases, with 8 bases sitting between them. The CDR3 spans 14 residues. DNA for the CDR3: TGCGCCAGCAGCTTAACAGCCTCTAACTATGGCTACACCTTC. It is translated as CASSLTASNYGYTF.

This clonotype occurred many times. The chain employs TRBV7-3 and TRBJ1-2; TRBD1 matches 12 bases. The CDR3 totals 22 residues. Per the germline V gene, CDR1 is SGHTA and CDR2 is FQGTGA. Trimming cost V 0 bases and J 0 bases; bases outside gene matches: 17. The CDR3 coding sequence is TGTGCCAGCAGCTTAACTGATGGGACAGGGGGCGGGATGACGGAAGCTAACTATGGCTACACCTTC. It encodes CASSLTDGTGGGMTEANYGYTF.

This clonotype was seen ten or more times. CDR3 sequence reads: CASSSGGGRRNTEAFF. CDR3 nucleotides: TGTGCCAGCAGCTCGGGAGGGGGCCGGAGAAACACTGAAGCTTTCTTT. V usage is TRBV7-9 and J usage is TRBJ1-1, with 7 bases fitting TRBD1. The CDR3 is made up of 16 amino acids. Germline assignment: CDR1 SEHNR and CDR2 FQNEAQ (reference sequence). J lost 2 bases, V lost 4 bases, and 10 bases had no gene match.